This is a list of T cell receptor beta chains from one sample in a study of T-cell memory formation after mild COVID-19. One entry per CDR3 protein, called by TCRdb with MiXCR from the 5' RACE reads. The table records roughly 450,000 distinct CDR3 sequences, 18% of them present only once. The source material was PBMCs or a T cell subset sorted from them (not recorded which). The receptor source for this set is an adult woman who had mild COVID-19 (a few samples of this study predate the infection). Cell type and time point are not known. Both conserved end residues are part of each CDR3. The D gene is left open where the match is weak. The listing skips clone size in some rows; elsewhere it reads once, few, many or a size class.

v_gene	abundance	d_gene	j_gene	CDR3aa	CDR3nt
TRBV7-6	NA	NA	TRBJ2-1	CASSFVWGPSSYNEQFF	TGTGCCAGCAGCTTTGTCTGGGGGCCCAGCTCCTACAATGAGCAGTTCTTC
TRBV14	NA	NA	TRBJ2-7	CASSPLWGVAYEQYF	TGTGCCAGCAGCCCTTTGTGGGGAGTTGCCTACGAGCAGTACTTC
TRBV7-9	few	TRBD2	TRBJ2-1	CASSFGREGAYEQFF	TGTGCCAGCAGCTTCGGGCGGGAGGGTGCTTATGAGCAGTTCTTC
TRBV4-2	few	TRBD1	TRBJ1-6	CASRWGTDNSPLHF	TGTGCCAGCAGATGGGGGACAGATAATTCACCCCTCCACTTT
TRBV5-8	NA	NA	TRBJ2-5	CASTLRDLQETQYF	TGTGCCAGCACACTACGGGACCTCCAAGAGACCCAGTACTTC
TRBV24-1	few	NA	TRBJ2-1	CATSEYTAVEQFF	TGTGCCACCAGTGAATATACAGCTGTAGAGCAGTTCTTC
TRBV20-1	NA	TRBD1	TRBJ2-7	CSASPLGDREYEQYF	TGCAGTGCTAGCCCCTTGGGGGACAGGGAGTACGAGCAGTACTTC
TRBV15	NA	NA	TRBJ2-1	CATSREGGTTQFF	TGTGCCACCAGCAGAGAAGGGGGGACTACGCAGTTCTTC
TRBV4-1	many	TRBD1	TRBJ1-2	CASSQLGTGYSGYTF	TGCGCCAGCAGCCAACTTGGGACAGGCTATTCGGGCTACACCTTC
TRBV7-2	few	TRBD2	TRBJ2-5	CASSGGLGRETQYF	TGTGCCAGCAGCGGGGGACTAGGGCGAGAGACCCAGTACTTC
TRBV12-3/TRBV12-4	many	NA	TRBJ1-2	CASSLSSYGYTF	TGTGCCAGCAGTTTGAGCAGCTATGGCTACACCTTC
TRBV6-6	NA	NA	TRBJ1-1	CASTKGWGQNTEAFF	TGTGCCAGCACCAAGGGGTGGGGCCAGAACACTGAAGCTTTCTTT
TRBV29-1	few	NA	TRBJ2-2	CSVEGQNTGELFF	TGCAGCGTTGAGGGACAGAACACCGGGGAGCTGTTTTTT
TRBV7-6	few	TRBD2	TRBJ2-7	CASSSWTSGSYEQYF	TGTGCCAGCAGCTCCTGGACTAGCGGCTCCTACGAGCAGTACTTC
TRBV2	NA	NA	TRBJ1-2	CASSPTAGADGYTF	TGTGCCAGCAGTCCCACCGCGGGGGCAGATGGCTACACCTTC
TRBV5-1	few	NA	TRBJ1-4	CASALEGATNEKLFF	TGCGCCAGCGCATTGGAGGGGGCAACTAATGAAAAACTGTTTTTT
TRBV11-1	few	NA	TRBJ2-7	CASSLDGTSTYEQYF	TGTGCCAGCAGCTTAGATGGGACATCTACCTACGAGCAGTACTTC
TRBV7-2	few	NA	TRBJ1-4	CASSSGHQTEKLFF	TGTGCCAGCAGCTCTGGGCACCAGACCGAAAAACTGTTTTTT
TRBV5-6	many	NA	TRBJ2-4	CASTATEHLLAKNIQYF	TGTGCCAGCACCGCGACAGAACACCTTTTAGCCAAAAACATTCAGTACTTC
TRBV12-3/TRBV12-4	NA	TRBD2	TRBJ2-5	CASSPLGLAGVGETQYF	TGTGCCAGCAGTCCCCTCGGATTAGCGGGAGTAGGAGAGACCCAGTACTTC
TRBV29-1	few	NA	TRBJ2-7	CSVEEIDGSEWLYEQYF	TGCAGCGTTGAAGAAATCGACGGGAGTGAGTGGTTGTACGAGCAGTACTTC
TRBV4-2	NA	TRBD1	TRBJ1-1	CASNLMGQGENTEAFF	TGTGCCAGCAACCTTATGGGACAGGGCGAGAACACTGAAGCTTTCTTT
TRBV6-5	NA	TRBD2	TRBJ2-2	CASSYPARGSGRRLAGELFF	TGTGCCAGCAGTTACCCGGCCCGAGGTAGCGGGAGAAGATTAGCCGGGGAGCTGTTTTTT
TRBV29-1	NA	NA	TRBJ2-3	CSVAGARVMTDTQYF	TGCAGCGTTGCAGGGGCCCGGGTGATGACAGATACGCAGTATTTT
TRBV12-3/TRBV12-4	many	NA	TRBJ1-2	CASSSDSNYGYTF	TGTGCCAGCAGCTCTGACAGTAACTATGGCTACACCTTC
TRBV7-9	NA	TRBD2	TRBJ2-7	CASSLGAGIYEQYF	TGTGCCAGCAGCTTAGGAGCGGGAATCTACGAGCAGTACTTC
TRBV5-1	many	NA	TRBJ1-1	CASSFLIQNTEAFF	TGCGCCAGCAGCTTCCTGATCCAGAACACTGAAGCTTTCTTT
TRBV11-3	once	TRBD1	TRBJ2-5	CASSFTGVVEETQYF	TGTGCCAGCAGCTTCACAGGGGTCGTGGAAGAGACCCAGTACTTC
TRBV7-2	NA	NA	TRBJ2-1	CASSVVTSYEQFF	TGTGCCAGCAGCGTGGTTACTAGTTATGAGCAGTTCTTC
TRBV7-9	NA	NA	TRBJ2-1	CASSGTGSKEFF	TGTGCCAGCAGCGGTACCGGGTCGAAGGAGTTCTTC
TRBV6-2/TRBV6-3	NA	NA	TRBJ2-7	CASILRPPYEQYF	TGTGCCAGCATCCTACGCCCTCCCTACGAGCAGTACTTC
TRBV6-5	many	NA	TRBJ2-1	CASSYVPGEQFF	TGTGCCAGCAGTTACGTTCCGGGTGAGCAGTTCTTC
TRBV12-3/TRBV12-4	few	NA	TRBJ1-2	CASSPTEYGYTF	TGTGCCAGCAGTCCTACTGAGTATGGCTACACCTTC
TRBV20-1	NA	NA	TRBJ2-7	CSARDPTRETYEQYF	TGCAGTGCTAGAGACCCGACGAGGGAGACCTACGAGCAGTACTTC
TRBV4-1	many	TRBD2	TRBJ2-5	CASSQLAGGRTQYF	TGCGCCAGCAGCCAACTAGCGGGGGGAAGGACCCAGTACTTC
TRBV12-3/TRBV12-4	few	TRBD1	TRBJ1-1	CASSQDRGMNTEAFF	TGTGCCAGCAGTCAAGACAGGGGGATGAACACTGAAGCTTTCTTT
TRBV7-9	NA	NA	TRBJ1-4	CASSISSGINEKLFF	TGTGCCAGCAGCATTTCCAGCGGAATTAATGAAAAACTGTTTTTT
TRBV7-9	many	TRBD1	TRBJ1-1	CASSARQGWSEAFF	TGTGCCAGCAGCGCGAGACAGGGTTGGTCTGAAGCTTTCTTT
TRBV11-2	NA	NA	TRBJ2-5	CASSLEDRRWETQYF	TGTGCCAGCAGCTTAGAAGACAGGAGATGGGAGACCCAGTACTTC
TRBV10-3	few	TRBD1	TRBJ1-1	CAISPWGPGTGVNTEAFF	TGTGCCATCAGCCCTTGGGGCCCCGGGACAGGGGTTAACACTGAAGCTTTCTTT
TRBV20-1	NA	NA	TRBJ2-1	CSAAGSSYNEQFF	TGCAGTGCGGCGGGCAGCTCCTACAATGAGCAGTTCTTC
TRBV7-2	few	TRBD1	TRBJ2-4	CASSRGHENIQYF	TGTGCCAGCAGTAGGGGGCACGAAAACATTCAGTACTTC
TRBV3-1	few	TRBD2	TRBJ2-3	CASSPSLGLAGAPDTQYF	TGTGCCAGCAGCCCCTCACTGGGACTAGCGGGGGCCCCGGATACGCAGTATTTT
TRBV4-1	NA	NA	TRBJ1-4	CASSSPGGALNEKLFF	TGCGCCAGCAGCTCTCCGGGGGGCGCCTTAAATGAAAAACTGTTTTTT
TRBV12-3/TRBV12-4	NA	TRBD2	TRBJ2-5	CASSPLAGRRETKYF	TGTGCCAGCAGTCCACTAGCGGGCCGGCGGGAGACCAAGTACTTC
TRBV5-1	NA	NA	TRBJ2-1	CASSLVRYEQFF	TGCGCCAGCAGCTTGGTCCGCTATGAGCAGTTCTTC
TRBV7-9	NA	NA	TRBJ2-4	CASSLARGPVANNIQYF	TGTGCCAGCAGCTTAGCGCGAGGGCCGGTAGCCAACAACATTCAGTACTTC
TRBV20-1	many	TRBD2	TRBJ2-2	CSARDSGMGTGELFF	TGCAGTGCTAGAGATAGCGGGATGGGCACCGGGGAGCTGTTTTTT
TRBV4-1	NA	NA	TRBJ2-6	CASSQDLSFSGANVLTF	TGCGCCAGCAGCCAAGATTTAAGTTTCTCTGGGGCCAACGTCCTGACTTTC
TRBV9	few	NA	TRBJ2-7	CASSVDGAVSYEQYF	TGTGCCAGCAGCGTAGATGGGGCGGTCTCCTACGAGCAGTACTTC
TRBV27	NA	NA	TRBJ2-7	CASSLSGGAWYEQYF	TGTGCCAGCAGTTTATCGGGGGGGGCTTGGTACGAGCAGTACTTC
TRBV12-3/TRBV12-4	few	NA	TRBJ2-1	CASTGGHSYEQFF	TGTGCCAGCACTGGGGGACATTCCTACGAGCAGTTCTTC